This TCR beta chain was sequenced for a study of T cells in Graves' hyperthyroidism and ophthalmopathy. TCR beta CDR3 sequences were amplified from RNA transcripts. First-round RT-PCR of the TCR CDR3 relied on the HTBI primer set. MiXCR was run by TCRdb on the multiplex PCR reads, yielding one entry per CDR3 protein. This table holds roughly 400,000 distinct CDR3 sequences, over 13% found once. With respect to this clonotype: The antigen is not known.

The J segment lost 8 bases and the V segment lost 4 bases, leaving 11 bases of the junction unmatched. Germline CDR1 reads SGHRS; CDR2 reads YFSETQ. The CDR3 contains 14 residues. Whole-study findings and limits: A model using 13 V-J features told ophthalmopathy apart from stable hyperthyroidism. Blood shared most expanded thyroid clonotypes above 0.001.

Active moderate-to-severe ophthalmopathy, Clinical Activity Score at least 3, NOSPECS at least 4, under 3 months' duration. Fresh peripheral blood, under 13 ml, was the source of the PBMCs. Sequencing was performed on blood. This sequence was found in a man between 45 and 60 years old with Graves' ophthalmopathy. The chain employs TRBV5-1 and TRBJ1-2; TRBD1 matches 7 bases. CDR3 nucleotides: TGCGCCAGCAGCCCACCGACAGGGCAGTTGGGCTACACCTTC. This translates into CASSPPTGQLGYTF.